A selection of T cell receptor beta chains follows, all from one sample in a study of blood T cell repertoires in COVID-19. TCRdb keeps only in-frame clones here, not all; method: immunoSEQ multiplex PCR. In the table there are approximately 250,000 clones, roughly 85% of which are singletons. The sequencing sample was made of peripheral blood. Every receptor here comes from a man over 45 with COVID-19, enrolled during active disease. CDR3s include the opening cysteine and the closing phenylalanine or tryptophan. Each record gives: clone size, D gene, J gene, V gene, CDR3 DNA, CDR3 protein. A D gene is named only where the DNA matches it firmly. Rows may omit the clone size; those that give it use once, few, many or a size class.

size: .; D: .; J: TRBJ1-4; V: TRBV14; DNA: TGTGCCAGCAGTCCAGGGTTAATAGGTGAAAAACTGTTTTTT; CDR3: CASSPGLIGEKLFF
size: .; D: .; J: TRBJ2-3; V: TRBV6-6; DNA: TGTGCCAGCAGTACCCTTGGGGGGGGCCGAGATACGCAGTATTTT; CDR3: CASSTLGGGRDTQYF
size: .; D: TRBD2; J: TRBJ2-1; V: TRBV5-5; DNA: TGTGCCAGCAGCTCAGGGACTAGCGGGGGCTTTTACAATGAGCAGTTCTTC; CDR3: CASSSGTSGGFYNEQFF
size: once; D: .; J: TRBJ2-2; V: TRBV6-6; DNA: TGTGCCAGCAGTTACTCGTCGGCAGGGGACACCGGGGAGCTGTTTTTT; CDR3: CASSYSSAGDTGELFF
size: .; D: TRBD1; J: TRBJ1-3; V: TRBV18; DNA: TGTGCCAGCTCACCACAGAAAGGGGGCGATGGAAACACCATATATTTT; CDR3: CASSPQKGGDGNTIYF
size: .; D: .; J: TRBJ1-1; V: TRBV19; DNA: TGTGCCAGTAGTATCTTACAGCCCAACGCTGAAGCTTTCTTT; CDR3: CASSILQPNAEAFF
size: .; D: TRBD1; J: TRBJ1-4; V: TRBV5-1; DNA: TGCGCCAGCAGCTTCGGACAGGGAGGGGAAAAACTGTTTTTT; CDR3: CASSFGQGGEKLFF
size: .; D: .; J: TRBJ1-1; V: TRBV20-1; DNA: TGCAGTGCCAAAAACACTGAAGCTTTCTTT; CDR3: CSAKNTEAFF
size: .; D: .; J: TRBJ2-2; V: TRBV11-3; DNA: TGTGCCAGCAGCCCCCAAAGGGGGAACACCGGGGAGCTGTTTTTT; CDR3: CASSPQRGNTGELFF
size: .; D: TRBD1; J: TRBJ2-3; V: TRBV28; DNA: TGTGCCAGCAGTTTAGGGGGGACAGGGGGAGGGAGCACAGATACGCAGTATTTT; CDR3: CASSLGGTGGGSTDTQYF
size: .; D: .; J: TRBJ2-7; V: TRBV5-1; DNA: TGCGCCAAGAGAGACGGGACATACGGCCACTACGAGCAGTACTTC; CDR3: CAKRDGTYGHYEQYF
size: .; D: TRBD2; J: TRBJ2-6; V: TRBV6-1; DNA: TGTGCCAGCAGTGAACTAGCGGGGGGATGGTCTGGGGCCAACGTCCTGACTTTC; CDR3: CASSELAGGWSGANVLTF
size: .; D: .; J: TRBJ1-2; V: TRBV10-2; DNA: TGCGCCAGCAGTGAGCAAGCAGGGTCCTATGGCTACACCTTC; CDR3: CASSEQAGSYGYTF
size: .; D: TRBD2; J: TRBJ2-7; V: TRBV12-3/TRBV12-4; DNA: TGTGCCAGCAGTAGCGGGGGGGCCTACGAGCAGTACTTC; CDR3: CASSSGGAYEQYF
size: .; D: .; J: TRBJ2-2; V: TRBV5-1; DNA: TGCGCCAGCAGCTTCAGGCAGCTCACCGGGGAGCTGTTTTTT; CDR3: CASSFRQLTGELFF
size: .; D: TRBD1; J: TRBJ2-7; V: TRBV5-6; DNA: TGTGCCAGCAGCTTGGAGGGACAGGGCTACGAGCAGTACTTC; CDR3: CASSLEGQGYEQYF
size: .; D: .; J: TRBJ2-2; V: TRBV11-2; DNA: TGTGCCAGCAGCTTAGAACGGGGGTTCACCGGGGAGCTGTTTTTT; CDR3: CASSLERGFTGELFF
size: .; D: TRBD2; J: TRBJ2-3; V: TRBV10-3; DNA: TGTGCCATCAGTGAGCCTAGCGGGGGGCTCACAGATACGCAGTATTTT; CDR3: CAISEPSGGLTDTQYF
size: .; D: .; J: TRBJ2-1; V: TRBV6-5; DNA: TGTGCCAGCAGTACAGGGCTAGCGCAGTTCTTC; CDR3: CASSTGLAQFF
size: .; D: TRBD1; J: TRBJ2-7; V: TRBV20-1; DNA: TGCAGTGCTAGTGTATCGGACAGGGGATACTACGAGCAGTACTTC; CDR3: CSASVSDRGYYEQYF
size: .; D: .; J: TRBJ2-7; V: TRBV27; DNA: TGTGCCAGCAGTTTGGGGCCGCCGATCGTCTACGAGCAGTACTTC; CDR3: CASSLGPPIVYEQYF
size: .; D: TRBD2; J: TRBJ2-7; V: TRBV2; DNA: TGTGCCAGCAGTGAATCTAGCGGGCCCTACGAGCAGTACTTC; CDR3: CASSESSGPYEQYF
size: .; D: .; J: TRBJ2-7; V: TRBV4-1; DNA: TGCGCCAGCAGCCGGGCCCCCGGCGCGGGGTTCTTCGAGCAGTACTTC; CDR3: CASSRAPGAGFFEQYF
size: .; D: .; J: TRBJ2-2; V: TRBV19; DNA: TGTGCCAGCGCTATAGACCCAGTAGCTACCGGGGAGCTGTTTTTT; CDR3: CASAIDPVATGELFF
size: once; D: TRBD1; J: TRBJ1-2; V: TRBV9; DNA: TGTGCCAGCAGCATCCGAAGGGATCGGACAGGGGGGCCCTCCTATGGCTACACCTTC; CDR3: CASSIRRDRTGGPSYGYTF
size: .; D: TRBD1; J: TRBJ2-7; V: TRBV4-1; DNA: TGCGCCAGCAGCACCCCCGGGACAGTCAACGAGCAGTACTTC; CDR3: CASSTPGTVNEQYF
size: .; D: .; J: TRBJ2-5; V: TRBV3-1/TRBV3-2; DNA: TGTGCCAGCAGCCAAGGTCACAAAGAGACCCAGTACTTC; CDR3: CASSQGHKETQYF
size: .; D: TRBD1; J: TRBJ1-2; V: TRBV2; DNA: TGTGCCAGCAGGAACAGGGGTTTCCCATATGGCTACACCTTC; CDR3: CASRNRGFPYGYTF
size: .; D: .; J: TRBJ1-2; V: TRBV5-8; DNA: TGTGCCAGCAGCTTGGCGGGGGAATATGGCTACACCTTC; CDR3: CASSLAGEYGYTF
size: .; D: .; J: TRBJ2-2; V: TRBV28; DNA: TGTGCCAGCAGTTACGGAGGGACCGGGGAGCTGTTTTTT; CDR3: CASSYGGTGELFF
size: .; D: TRBD2; J: TRBJ2-1; V: TRBV7-3; DNA: TGTGCCAGCAGCTTAGAGGGGACTAGGGGATTTGATGAGCAGTTCTTC; CDR3: CASSLEGTRGFDEQFF
size: .; D: .; J: TRBJ1-4; V: TRBV28; DNA: TGTGCCAGCAGTTTAGGAGGGATAGGTAATGAAAAACTGTTTTTT; CDR3: CASSLGGIGNEKLFF
size: .; D: TRBD1; J: TRBJ2-7; V: TRBV24-1; DNA: TGTGCCACCAGCTCCTCCGGGACAGGGAAGGGCGAGCAGTACTTC; CDR3: CATSSSGTGKGEQYF